This entry lists 27 T cell receptor beta chains sequenced from one sample in a study of blood T cell repertoires in COVID-19. Measured with immunoSEQ multiplex PCR; TCRdb has only the in-frame clones, and not every one. The sample consists of 75,000 or so clones, 82% of them appearing once. The sample taken for sequencing was peripheral blood. Receptors originate from a man in his sixties with acute or convalescent COVID-19.

The J gene is TRBJ1-5, the V gene TRBV5-1, with 7 bases aligning to TRBD1. Germline V gene lookup returns CDR1 SGHRS and CDR2 YFSETQ. V gave up 4 bases and J gave up 3 bases; unmatched junction bases: 4. This CDR3 comprises 14 residues. The CDR3 DNA is TGCGCCAGCAGCGCCGGGACAGCCAATCAGCCCCAGCATTTT. This translates into CASSAGTANQPQHF.

The rearrangement uses TRBV30 and TRBJ1-3; D unresolved. The CDR3 totals 13 residues. V lost 4 bases to trimming and J lost 2 bases, with 9 bases between them. CDR1 is GTSNPN and CDR2 is SVGIG in the germline V gene (reference sequence). CDR3 residues: CAWKAGAGNTIYF. CDR3 bases: TGTGCCTGGAAAGCCGGGGCTGGAAACACCATATATTTT. The variable domain in full, completed from reference TRBV30 and TRBJ1-3, reads SQTIHQWPATLVQPVGSPLSLECTVEGTSNPNLYWYRQAAGRGLQLLFYSVGIGQISSEVPQNLSASRPQDRQFILSSKKLLLSDSGFYLCAWKAGAGNTIYFGEGSWLTVV.

This clone occurred once. V gene TRBV4-2 combines with J gene TRBJ2-5; no firm D call. V lost 0 bases, J lost 3 bases, and 5 bases lay in between. Per germline, CDR1 LGHNA and CDR2 YNFKEQ. CDR3 length equals 13 residues. CDR3 nucleotide sequence: TGTGCCAGCAGCCAAGATCCCAAAGAGACCCAGTACTTC. Encoded protein: CASSQDPKETQYF.

The V gene is TRBV18, the J gene TRBJ2-1; TRBD1 matches 8 bases. In germline, CDR1 is KGHSH, CDR2 LQKENI. The CDR3 sequence is 14 residues long. J lost 6 bases, V lost 3 bases, and 4 bases had no gene match. The CDR3 coding sequence is TGTGCCAGCTCACCGCGGACAGGGAGCAATGAGCAGTTCTTC. Protein sequence: CASSPRTGSNEQFF.

CDR3 amino acids: CASSLTVGAGGPLHLDEQFF. The CDR3 DNA reads TGTGCCAGCAGTTTAACGGTCGGAGCGGGGGGGCCGCTTCACTTGGATGAGCAGTTCTTC. The V and J genes are TRBV28 and TRBJ2-1; the match to TRBD2 covers 10 bases. V lost 2 bases and J lost 8; bases outside the gene matches: 21. The CDR3 loop spans 20 amino acids. CDR1 and CDR2 (germline): MDHEN, SYDVKM.

CDR3: CASSLLDGTGTGELFF. The CDR3, as DNA: TGCGCCAGCAGCCTCTTGGATGGGACAGGGACCGGGGAGCTGTTTTTT. V is TRBV4-3 and J is TRBJ2-2; TRBD1 matches 9 bases. The CDR3 runs 16 residues. The V gene's germline CDR1 is LGHNA and CDR2 YSLEER. The V segment lost 4 bases and the J segment 5 bases; nucleotides outside the gene matches: 8.

The chain combines TRBV6-5 with TRBJ2-7, with 7 bases that match TRBD1. This CDR3 has 14 residues. Unmatched junction bases numbered 12, after V lost 7 bases and J lost 6 bases. Germline CDR1 MNHEY, CDR2 SVGAGI. This CDR3 is CASTQRGTVGEQYF. The CDR3 nucleotides are TGTGCCAGCACTCAAAGGGGGACAGTAGGCGAGCAGTACTTC.

The V and J genes are TRBV28 and TRBJ2-7; 8 bases match TRBD2. V was pared by 5 bases and J by 5 bases, with 8 bases of the junction left unmatched. Germline CDR1 and CDR2: MDHEN and SYDVKM. The CDR3 totals 14 residues. The CDR3 sequence is CASSLRGGTHEQYF. The CDR3 DNA follows: TGTGCCAGCAGTCTCCGGGGGGGTACCCACGAGCAGTACTTC.

J is TRBJ2-1 and V is TRBV25-1, with TRBD1 identical over 8 bases. The CDR3 loop spans 15 amino acids. The V segment lost 2 bases and the J segment 9 bases; nucleotides outside the gene matches: 9. Per germline, CDR1 MGHDK and CDR2 SYGVNS. The chain's CDR3 is CASSELQGARSEQFF. Written as DNA, the CDR3 is TGTGCCAGCAGTGAACTCCAGGGGGCGCGCAGTGAGCAGTTCTTC.

The V call is TRBV5-4, the J call TRBJ2-3; tentative D call: TRBD1 (5 bases). Germline-derived CDR1 and CDR2 are SGHNT and YYREEE (reference sequence). The CDR3 length is 16 residues. The V end was cut by 4 bases, the J end by 0 bases, with 15 bases between. Here the CDR3 DNA reads TGTGCCAGCAGCCTACAGGCATTCACTAGCACAGATACGCAGTATTTT. It codes for CASSLQAFTSTDTQYF. The full variable domain, rest sourced from reference TRBV5-4 and TRBJ2-3, is ETGVTQSPTHLIKTRGQQVTLRCSSQSGHNTVSWYQQALGQGPQFIFQYYREEENGRGNFPPRFSGLQFPNYSSELNVNALELDDSALYLCASSLQAFTSTDTQYFGPGTRLTVL.

The chain employs TRBV5-5 and TRBJ2-7; 7 bases match TRBD1. Germline CDR1 SGHKS, CDR2 YYEKEE (reference sequence). V lost 2 bases, J lost 1 base, and 6 bases stayed unmatched. The CDR3 length is 15 residues. DNA of the CDR3: TGTGCCAGCAGCTTTGGGACAGCCTATTCCTACGAGCAGTACTTC. This sequence encodes CASSFGTAYSYEQYF.

This rearrangement joins TRBV6-2 or TRBV6-3 to TRBJ1-5; weak D call: TRBD1 (6 bases). V lost 3 bases and J 5 bases, leaving 11 bases between the germline ends. CDR1 is MNHEY, CDR2 SVGEGT, per germline. The CDR3 has 14 amino acids. As DNA, the CDR3 is TGTGCCAGCAGTTATACGGACAGATATCAGCCCCAGCATTTT. Its protein product is CASSYTDRYQPQHF.

This clone was detected a few times. This chain links TRBV5-4 with TRBJ1-6; possible D gene TRBD1, 6 bases. The CDR3 consists of 15 residues. Germline CDR1 SGHNT, CDR2 YYREEE (reference sequence). V shed 4 bases and J shed 5 bases, with 13 bases lying between them. The CDR3 DNA reads as TGTGCCAGCAGCCCTCAGGGGAGGGATAATTCACCCCTCCACTTT. It codes for CASSPQGRDNSPLHF.

The V and J genes are TRBV3-1 (or the pseudogene TRBV3-2) and TRBJ2-1; D might be TRBD2 (5 bases). Germline CDR1 is LGHDT and CDR2 is YNNKEL (reference sequence). The CDR3 contains 19 residues. The V end lost 0 bases, the J end lost 5 bases, and 23 bases lay between the germline ends. The CDR3 nucleotides are TGTGCCAGCAGCCAAGAACCCCCCCGCCGGGGTCCCGCCGACAATGAGCAGTTCTTC. Protein: CASSQEPPRRGPADNEQFF.

This clone occurred a few times. Here the CDR3 reads CASSLGTENYGYTF. CDR3 bases: TGTGCCAGCAGCTTAGGGACAGAGAACTATGGCTACACCTTC. The chain joins TRBV7-9 to TRBJ1-2; D may be TRBD1 (6 bases). Germline values: CDR1 SEHNR, CDR2 FQNEAQ (reference sequence). The CDR3 is made up of 14 amino acids. V lost 1 base, J lost 2 bases, and 8 bases lay in between.

This chain links TRBV18 with TRBJ2-7, with TRBD1 as a possible D gene (6 bases). Germline CDR1 is KGHSH and CDR2 is LQKENI. CDR3 length equals 14 residues. The V end was cut by 2 bases, the J end by 0 bases, with 8 bases between. CDR3 DNA sequence: TGTGCCAGCTCACCAGGACAGAGCTCCTACGAGCAGTACTTC. Translated, it gives CASSPGQSSYEQYF.

This sequence joins TRBV18 and TRBJ1-6; weak D call: TRBD1 (5 bases). Germline loops: CDR1 KGHSH, CDR2 LQKENI. V gave up 2 bases and J gave up 8 bases, with 10 bases separating them. This CDR3 has 14 residues. The DNA of the CDR3 is TGTGCCAGCTCACCAGGGGTAGGGGATTCACCCCTCCACTTT. Translated, it gives CASSPGVGDSPLHF. Full variable domain (rest looked up from reference TRBV18 and TRBJ1-6): NAGVMQNPRHLVRRRGQEARLRCSPMKGHSHVYWYRQLPEEGLKFMVYLQKENIIDESGMPKERFSAEFPKEGPSILRIQQVVRGDSAAYFCASSPGVGDSPLHFGNGTRLTVT.

This clone has just one count. This rearrangement joins TRBV12-3 or TRBV12-4 to TRBJ1-6; TRBD1 might be the D (6 bases). This CDR3 contains 13 residues. V lost 5 bases and J 8 bases, leaving 10 bases between the germline ends. CDR3 nucleotides: TGTGCCAGCAGTCTTCACAGGGATTCACCCCTCCACTTT. Amino acid sequence: CASSLHRDSPLHF.

The V call is TRBV20-1, the J call TRBJ2-4, with TRBD2 as a possible D gene (6 bases). Trimming left V 5 bases short and J 7 bases short, with 9 bases between. The CDR3 is 11 amino acids. The germline CDR1 and CDR2 sequences are DFQATT and SNEGSKA (reference sequence). CDR3 nucleotide sequence: TGCAGTGCTCACCTAGCGAACATTCAGTACTTC. Translating gives CSAHLANIQYF.

V gene TRBV30 combines with J gene TRBJ1-2; D is uncertain. V dropped 2 bases and J dropped 8 bases, with 9 bases sitting between them. The CDR3 covers 11 residues. The germline V gene has CDR1 GTSNPN and CDR2 SVGIG (reference sequence). This CDR3 reads CAWSSAAGYTF. The CDR3 DNA reads as TGTGCCTGGAGTTCGGCGGCAGGCTACACCTTC.

Note on this clone: Sequence at one end of the junction differs from germline and may be a read error. The rearrangement joins TRBV28 to TRBJ2-7, with 10 bases that match TRBD1. Germline assignment: CDR1 MDHEN and CDR2 SYDVKM. There are 11 residues in the CDR3. CDR3 amino acids: CASSTDRGPSF. CDR3 bases: TGTGCCAGCAGTACAGACAGGGGGCCTAGCTTC.

This sequence joins TRBV19 and TRBJ2-1, with 11 bases lining up with TRBD2. CDR3 size: 16 residues. V lost 8 bases and J lost 3; bases outside the gene matches: 9. The germline CDR1 and CDR2 sequences are LNHDA and SQIVND (reference sequence). The CDR3 sequence: CASGEGGLADYNEQFF. As DNA, the CDR3 is TGTGCCAGTGGGGAGGGGGGACTAGCGGACTACAATGAGCAGTTCTTC.

This clone showed up just a few times. This chain uses TRBV15 with TRBJ2-5; no reliable D call. V lost 4 bases, J lost 6 bases, and 15 bases lay in between. This CDR3 comprises 14 residues. Germline V gene lookup returns CDR1 LNHNV and CDR2 YYDKDF (reference sequence). The CDR3 spells CATSTRVTSQTQYF. Written as DNA, the CDR3 is TGTGCCACCAGCACCCGGGTGACCTCTCAGACCCAGTACTTC.

V usage is TRBV28 and J usage is TRBJ2-3; 9 bases map to TRBD2. Unmatched junction bases numbered 15, after V lost 8 bases and J lost 6 bases. The CDR3 runs to 16 residues. CDR1 is MDHEN, CDR2 SYDVKM, per germline. Here the CDR3 reads CASGRGIAGESDTQYF. In DNA, the CDR3 is TGTGCCAGCGGACGAGGGATAGCGGGGGAATCGGATACGCAGTATTTT. The variable domain in full, completed from reference TRBV28 and TRBJ2-3, reads DVKVTQSSRYLVKRTGEKVFLECVQDMDHENMFWYRQDPGLGLRLIYFSYDVKMKEKGDIPEGYSVSREKKERFSLILESASTNQTSMYLCASGRGIAGESDTQYFGPGTRLTVL.

This clone was seen a handful of times. The J gene is TRBJ2-7, the V gene TRBV5-1; a possible D gene is TRBD2 (5 bases). The CDR3 loop spans 16 amino acids. Deletions cut 1 base from V and 1 base from J, with 15 bases between. The germline CDR1 and CDR2 sequences are SGHRS and YFSETQ. DNA of the CDR3: TGCGCCAGCAGCTTGATAGGTCTTAGGACTTCCTACGAGCAGTACTTC. It codes for CASSLIGLRTSYEQYF.

The genes are TRBV9 and TRBJ1-5; possible D gene TRBD1, 5 bases. This CDR3 comprises 15 residues. Between the trimmed V and J ends, which lost 0 bases and 9 bases, there was a span of 16 bases. Germline V gene data show CDR1 as SGDLS and CDR2 as YYNGEE. The chain's CDR3 is CASSVDGGDYWPQHF. In DNA form, the CDR3 reads TGTGCCAGCAGCGTAGATGGGGGGGATTATTGGCCCCAGCATTTT.

This clone was observed a single time. The chain combines TRBV7-9 with TRBJ2-7; 8 bases map to TRBD1. The CDR3 spans 15 residues. Looked up from germline, CDR1 is SEHNR and CDR2 is FQNEAQ (reference sequence). V dropped 5 bases and J dropped 4; count of bases not matched to a gene: 10. The CDR3 region has the DNA TGTGCCAGCAGCCTAGGACAGGGAATCTTTTACGAGCAGTACTTC. This sequence encodes CASSLGQGIFYEQYF.